A single sample gave rise to the 21 T cell receptor beta chains below, sequenced in a study of vaccination effects on CD4 cells after COVID-19. Only in-frame clones appear in the TCRdb table, and some are missing; sequencing was by immunoSEQ multiplex PCR. The table records around 60,000 clones, around 73% of them present only once. Within the ViraFEST assay, antigen-specific CD4+ T cells underwent expansion with viral peptide pools prior to sequencing. Scientists isolated CD4+ T cells after a roughly nine-day culture period ended. Each participant was administered two doses of either the BNT162b2 or the mRNA-1273 vaccine. These TCRs' antigens remain unknown. The sequenced sample was CD4+ T cells from PBMCs cultured with HCoV-229E spike peptides, obtained after COVID-19 vaccination. All receptors derive from a human donor who received a COVID-19 vaccine.

The V and J genes are TRBV5-4 and TRBJ2-3; 7 bases align to TRBD2. In germline, CDR1 is SGHNT, CDR2 YYREEE (reference sequence). V was clipped by 3 bases and J by 5 bases; unmatched bases: 6. There are 14 residues in the CDR3. CDR3 protein: CASSSISGGDTQYF. As DNA, the CDR3 is TGTGCCAGCAGCTCCATCTCGGGGGGAGATACGCAGTATTTT.

This rearrangement joins TRBV6-2 or TRBV6-3 to TRBJ1-5, with a tentative D call TRBD1 (5 bases). The CDR3 has 15 amino acids. Germline loops: CDR1 MNHEY, CDR2 SVGEGT. The V and J ends lost 1 base and 4 bases respectively, with 11 bases between them. CDR3 bases: TGTGCCAGCAGTTACTATTTCGGGGGGAATCAGCCCCAGCATTTT. The encoded protein is CASSYYFGGNQPQHF.

The chain carries TRBV9 and TRBJ2-5; TRBD1 agrees at 9 bases. The germline gives CDR1 SGDLS, CDR2 YYNGEE. The CDR3 runs to 16 residues. With V trimmed by 0 bases and J by 5 bases, 8 bases remained unmatched. In DNA, the CDR3 is TGTGCCAGCAGCGTAGCTCCGGACAGGGGTCGGGAGACCCAGTACTTC. Its translation: CASSVAPDRGRETQYF. Full variable domain (rest looked up from reference TRBV9 and TRBJ2-5): DSGVTQTPKHLITATGQRVTLRCSPRSGDLSVYWYQQSLDQGLQFLIQYYNGEERAKGNILERFSAQQFPDLHSELNLSSLELGDSALYFCASSVAPDRGRETQYFGPGTRLLVL.

This clone has a single count. The rearrangement uses TRBV5-6 and TRBJ2-5; D possibly uses TRBD1 or TRBD2 (5 bases each). This CDR3 is built from 14 residues. Germline V CDR1 and CDR2: SGHDT, YYEEEE. With 0 bases removed from V and 5 bases from J, the gap between germline ends came to 11 bases. CDR3 nucleotide sequence: TGTGCCAGCAGCTTGGGGCTAGCAGGGGAGACCCAGTACTTC. Encoded protein: CASSLGLAGETQYF.

The chain joins TRBV20-1 to TRBJ1-4; a possible D gene is TRBD1 (5 bases). The CDR3 is 14 residues long. Trimming left V 3 bases short and J 7 bases short, with 15 bases between. Germline V gene lookup returns CDR1 DFQATT and CDR2 SNEGSKA (reference sequence). CDR3 DNA: TGCAGTGCTAGTGTGCCTGGGGGGAGTGAAAAACTGTTTTTT. Protein product: CSASVPGGSEKLFF.

This chain joins TRBV2 and TRBJ2-3; D ambiguous. This CDR3 comprises 12 residues. CDR1 SNHLY and CDR2 FYNNEI come from the germline V gene. Trimming left V 5 bases short and J 5 bases short, with 8 bases between. For the CDR3, the DNA is TGTGCCAGCAGTCGCAAGGGAGATACGCAGTATTTT. Protein: CASSRKGDTQYF.

This rearrangement joins TRBV9 to TRBJ2-1; D may be TRBD1 (6 bases). CDR3 length: 13 residues. The germline gives CDR1 SGDLS, CDR2 YYNGEE. Trimming took 4 bases from V and 10 from J, leaving 15 bases between them. The CDR3 region is CASSYLRGNEQFF. As DNA, the CDR3 is TGTGCCAGCAGCTACCTCAGGGGAAACGAGCAGTTCTTC.

J is TRBJ1-5 and V is TRBV6-6; TRBD1 is a possible D gene (6 bases). Looked up from germline, CDR1 is MNHNY and CDR2 is SVGAGI (reference sequence). The CDR3 is 13 residues long. Trimming shortened V by 5 bases and J by 3 bases, and 8 bases separated the two germline ends. CDR3 DNA: TGTGCCAGCAGTGGACAGCCCAATCAGCCCCAGCATTTT. Translated: CASSGQPNQPQHF.

The chain employs TRBV27 and TRBJ1-4, with 8 bases aligning to TRBD1. The CDR3 is 14 amino acids. With V trimmed by 8 bases and J by 7 bases, 9 bases remained unmatched. The germline gives CDR1 MNHEY, CDR2 SMNVEV (reference sequence). The CDR3 sequence: CASGQQGASEKLFF. Written as DNA, the CDR3 is TGTGCCAGCGGCCAGCAGGGGGCGAGTGAAAAACTGTTTTTT.

The V gene is TRBV5-1, the J gene TRBJ1-2; 10 bases are a match to TRBD1. The CDR3 has 16 residues. V was pared by 3 bases and J by 6 bases, with 11 bases of the junction left unmatched. CDR1 is SGHRS, CDR2 YFSETQ, per germline. CDR3 in amino acids: CASSSTGGPRVDGYTF. The CDR3, as DNA: TGCGCCAGCAGCTCGACAGGGGGCCCCAGGGTCGATGGCTACACCTTC.

This clone was counted only a few times. The CDR3 sequence is CASTKVGSSPEAFF. CDR3 DNA sequence: TGTGCCAGTACCAAAGTTGGGTCAAGTCCTGAAGCTTTCTTT. This rearrangement joins TRBV19 to TRBJ1-1; D gene unclear. V lost 7 bases and J 6 bases, leaving 18 bases between the germline ends. This CDR3 spans 14 amino acids. Germline lookup yields CDR1 LNHDA and CDR2 SQIVND (reference sequence).

The CDR3 nucleotides read TGTGCCAGCAGCCTCGACAGGGACTATGGCTACACCTTC. Translation: CASSLDRDYGYTF. The chain links TRBV11-2 to TRBJ1-2, with 7 bases identical to TRBD1. The CDR3 is 13 amino acids. In germline, CDR1 is SGHAT, CDR2 FQNNGV. V gave up 5 bases and J gave up 3 bases; unmatched junction bases: 3.

This clone was seen once. The chain recombines TRBV18 with TRBJ1-2; tentative D call: TRBD1 (5 bases). This CDR3 is built from 16 residues. Trimming pared 6 bases from V and 5 bases from J, leaving 22 bases between. From germline, CDR1 is KGHSH and CDR2 LQKENI. CDR3 bases: TGTGCCAGCTCCCGCTCCACCGGGACGGAGAAGTATGGCTACACCTTC. Its translation: CASSRSTGTEKYGYTF.

J is TRBJ1-4 and V is TRBV30; possibly TRBD1 for D (6 bases). V shed 1 base and J shed 5 bases, with 20 bases lying between them. The CDR3 contains 17 residues. In germline, CDR1 is GTSNPN, CDR2 SVGIG (reference sequence). CDR3 bases: TGTGCCTGGAGTGGGACGAGTTGGACAGTGCTAAATGAAAAACTGTTTTTT. This encodes CAWSGTSWTVLNEKLFF.

V usage is TRBV19 and J usage is TRBJ1-6, with D tentatively TRBD1 (6 bases). Germline V lookup: CDR1 LNHDA, CDR2 SQIVND (reference sequence). Between the trimmed V and J ends, which lost 8 bases and 6 bases, there was a span of 14 bases. This CDR3 is 14 amino acids long. CDR3 DNA sequence: TGTGCCAGTCGGACAGAACGGGGTAATTCACCCCTCCACTTT. Amino acids: CASRTERGNSPLHF.

This clone appeared a single time. The V call is TRBV9, the J call TRBJ2-7; no clear D gene. V gave up 2 bases and J gave up 3 bases, with 9 bases separating them. Germline lookup yields CDR1 SGDLS and CDR2 YYNGEE. The CDR3 runs 13 residues. The CDR3 DNA sequence: TGTGCCAGCAGCGTGGTTGGTGGCTACGAGCAGTACGTC. Amino acids: CASSVVGGYEQYV.

As regards this clone: The sample holds other DNA sequences that translate to the same CDR3. This chain's CDR3 is CASSPQSGGSYNEQFF. The DNA of the CDR3 is TGTGCCAGCTCGCCTCAGTCAGGGGGATCCTACAATGAGCAGTTCTTC. The J gene is TRBJ2-1, the V gene TRBV18; 7 bases are shared with TRBD1. There are 16 residues in the CDR3. Germline loops: CDR1 KGHSH, CDR2 LQKENI. The junction had 9 bases not matched to a gene; V was cut back by 6 bases and J by 1 base.

The chain joins TRBV5-6 to TRBJ2-6; D is ambiguous. Trimming pared 2 bases from V and 4 bases from J, leaving 7 bases between. CDR1 is SGHDT and CDR2 is YYEEEE in the germline V gene. CDR3 size: 14 residues. This chain's CDR3 is CASSLPGGANVLTF. The CDR3 bases are TGTGCCAGCAGCTTACCCGGAGGGGCCAACGTCCTGACTTTC.

The chain joins TRBV24-1 to TRBJ1-4; possible D gene TRBD1, 6 bases. The CDR3 extends over 16 amino acids. The germline gives CDR1 KGHDR, CDR2 SFDVKD. V lost 4 bases, J lost 4 bases, and 15 bases lay in between. This chain's CDR3 is CATSDRGHGNNEKLFF. The CDR3 bases are TGTGCCACCAGTGACAGGGGACACGGCAATAATGAAAAACTGTTTTTT.

V gene TRBV5-1 combines with J gene TRBJ2-5; TRBD2 is a possible D gene (6 bases). This CDR3 is 13 amino acids long. V lost 6 bases and J lost 4, with 13 bases in between. The germline gives CDR1 SGHRS, CDR2 YFSETQ. The CDR3: CASTREVRETQYF. In DNA, the CDR3 is TGCGCCAGCACCAGGGAGGTTAGAGAGACCCAGTACTTC.

The chain recombines TRBV5-1 with TRBJ1-2; D gene unclear. With 5 bases removed from V and 0 bases from J, the gap between germline ends came to 14 bases. CDR3 size: 15 residues. Germline V gives CDR1 SGHRS, CDR2 YFSETQ. This CDR3 reads CASRAQTYTNYGYTF. The CDR3 bases are TGCGCCAGCAGGGCACAGACTTATACTAACTATGGCTACACCTTC.